This TCR beta chain derives from a study of beta chain features in type 1 diabetes. Overall study findings and caveats: For patients, the naive, central memory and Treg TCRB repertoires appeared more alike than for healthy donors. For Type 1 diabetes patients, all four CD4+ subsets carried TCRB CDR3s that were moderately but significantly shorter.

A note on this clone: No antigen is known for it.

Sequenced material consisted of expressed TCRB transcripts (all of the isolated RNA was reverse transcribed). The average read count of naive, central memory and regulatory T cell samples was a few million. Profiled with immunoSEQ multiplex PCR; TCRdb holds only in-frame clones, not every one. This sample has hundreds of thousands of clones, with less than 15% found just once. Sequencing was done on a sample of naive CD4+ T cells from blood. This clonotype was obtained from a woman in her 40s in good health.

CDR3 sequence reads: CASSQDPGQGYEQYF. The CDR3 nucleotides read TGCGCCAGCAGCCAAGATCCGGGACAGGGCTACGAGCAGTACTTC. J is TRBJ2-7 and V is TRBV4-3; 9 bases fit TRBD1. Trimming took 0 bases from V and 3 from J; bases not matched to a gene: 3. The CDR3 covers 15 residues. Germline-derived CDR1 and CDR2 are LGHNA and YSLEER.